This T cell receptor (beta chain) came from a study of blood T cell repertoires in COVID-19. Data came from immunoSEQ multiplex PCR; TCRdb stores just in-frame clones and leaves some out. The data contain some 96,000 clones, about 88% of them singletons. Germline values: CDR1 MNHEY, CDR2 SVGAGI. J lost 6 bases, V lost 2 bases, and 4 bases had no gene match. The CDR3 has 14 amino acids. The sample consisted of peripheral blood. The rearrangement links TRBV6-5 to TRBJ2-7; 10 bases line up with TRBD1. The clonotype originates from a man aged 30-40 years in a cohort sampled during active COVID-19. This CDR3 reads CASSYLDRGGEQYF. The CDR3, as DNA: TGTGCCAGCAGTTACCTGGACAGGGGGGGCGAGCAGTACTTC.